The 19 T cell receptor beta chains below come from one sample, sequenced in a study of OX40 agonist ivuxolimab in advanced cancers. Sequenced by immunoSEQ multiplex PCR; TCRdb stores in-frame clones only, minus some. This sample has 40,000 to 60,000 clones, with roughly 84% found just once. This specimen was CD4+ or CD8+ T cells sorted from blood, taken in a trial of the OX40 agonist ivuxolimab. All receptors derive from an adult with an advanced solid tumor such as melanoma, head and neck, liver or kidney cancer.

J is TRBJ2-7 and V is TRBV5-6, with 8 bases aligning to TRBD2. CDR3 size: 14 residues. Germline V gene lookup returns CDR1 SGHDT and CDR2 YYEEEE. J lost 2 bases, V lost 3 bases, and 4 bases had no gene match. CDR3 DNA sequence: TGTGCCAGCAGCTGGCGCGGGGGGCCCTACGAGCAGTACTTC. It is translated as CASSWRGGPYEQYF.

CDR3 nucleotide sequence: TGTGCCAGCAGTTACGCGGCCAGAGAGACCCAGTACTTC. Amino acids: CASSYAARETQYF. The chain has TRBV6-5 and TRBJ2-5; no clear D. V shed 2 bases and J shed 4 bases, with 8 bases lying between them. From germline, CDR1 is MNHEY and CDR2 SVGAGI. This CDR3 contains 13 residues.

This chain joins TRBV29-1 and TRBJ1-4, with D perhaps matching TRBD1 (5 bases). CDR3 size: 15 residues. With 1 base removed from V and 7 bases from J, the gap between germline ends came to 16 bases. Germline V gene lookup returns CDR1 SQVTM and CDR2 ANQGSEA. CDR3 residues: CSVEGDRGRSEKLFF. Written as DNA, the CDR3 is TGCAGCGTTGAAGGGGACCGGGGGAGGAGTGAAAAACTGTTTTTT.

This clone came up a few times. The chain uses TRBV7-2 and TRBJ2-7, with D perhaps matching TRBD2 (6 bases). Per germline, CDR1 SGHTA and CDR2 FQGNSA. Trimming pared 5 bases from V and 5 bases from J, leaving 19 bases between. CDR3 length equals 15 residues. CDR3 in amino acids: CASSPSGLPSDEQYF. The CDR3 coding sequence is TGTGCCAGCAGCCCCTCAGGACTACCTTCGGACGAGCAGTACTTC.

This clone came up a few times. The chain combines TRBV7-6 with TRBJ1-2, with D perhaps matching TRBD1 (6 bases). Per germline, CDR1 SGHVS and CDR2 FNYEAQ. Trimming removed 2 bases at V and 6 bases at J, with 10 bases between. This CDR3 region has 13 residues. CDR3 nucleotide sequence: TGTGCCAGCAGCTTATATCAGGGGAATGGCTACACCTTC. It is translated as CASSLYQGNGYTF.

This chain links TRBV7-9 with TRBJ2-3, with D tentatively TRBD2 (5 bases). The ends were cut back, 4 bases at V and 3 bases at J, with 17 bases in the middle. Germline V CDR1 and CDR2: SEHNR, FQNEAQ (reference sequence). The CDR3 sequence is 16 residues long. CDR3 nucleotide sequence: TGTGCCAGCAGCTCGGGGATCCGGGTAGGAACAGATACGCAGTATTTT. Protein sequence: CASSSGIRVGTDTQYF.

The chain carries TRBV27 and TRBJ2-5, with TRBD1 matching over 8 bases. The CDR3 covers 15 residues. V shed 5 bases, J shed 4 bases, and the junction held 9 bases outside the gene matches. CDR1 and CDR2 (germline): MNHEY, SMNVEV (reference sequence). The CDR3 region is CASSSRGRVGETQYF. The CDR3 DNA reads TGTGCCAGCAGTAGCAGGGGGCGGGTAGGAGAGACCCAGTACTTC.

V usage is TRBV5-4 and J usage is TRBJ2-5, with D uncertain. Germline-derived CDR1 and CDR2 are SGHNT and YYREEE (reference sequence). V was shortened by 4 bases and J by 2 bases, with 6 bases between the two germline ends. The CDR3 has 12 residues. CDR3 nucleotide sequence: TGTGCCAGCAGCACTAATCAAGAGACCCAGTACTTC. Translating it yields CASSTNQETQYF.

The chain combines TRBV5-6 with TRBJ2-5, with 7 bases identical to TRBD1. J gave up 2 bases and V 0 bases, and 7 bases lay outside the gene matches. CDR1 and CDR2 from the germline V gene are SGHDT and YYEEEE. The CDR3 length is 16 residues. CDR3 in amino acids: CASSLGGQTLQETQYF. In DNA, the CDR3 is TGTGCCAGCAGCTTGGGGGGACAGACACTACAAGAGACCCAGTACTTC.

V usage is TRBV5-1 and J usage is TRBJ2-3; D remains ambiguous. Between the trimmed V and J ends, which lost 0 bases and 2 bases, there was a span of 10 bases. The CDR3 contains 15 residues. From germline, CDR1 is SGHRS and CDR2 YFSETQ. The CDR3 coding sequence is TGCGCCAGCAGCTTGGCTAGTCCCGCCACAGATACGCAGTATTTT. It encodes CASSLASPATDTQYF.

The rearrangement uses TRBV5-1 and TRBJ2-5; D tentatively fits TRBD1 or TRBD2 (5 bases each). Trimming cost V 5 bases and J 5 bases, with 16 bases left between them. CDR1 is SGHRS and CDR2 is YFSETQ in the germline V gene. This CDR3 spans 14 amino acids. CDR3 amino acids: CASRGLTGGETQYF. In nucleotides, the CDR3 is TGCGCCAGCAGGGGCTTAACAGGAGGTGAGACCCAGTACTTC. The full variable domain, rest sourced from reference TRBV5-1 and TRBJ2-5, is KAGVTQTPRYLIKTRGQQVTLSCSPISGHRSVSWYQQTPGQGLQFLFEYFSETQRNKGNFPGRFSGRQFSNSRSEMNVSTLELGDSALYLCASRGLTGGETQYFGPGTRLLVL.

This sequence joins TRBV4-1 and TRBJ2-7, with 9 bases that match TRBD2. V lost 0 bases to trimming and J lost 3 bases; unmatched junction nucleotides: 12. The CDR3 runs to 18 residues. Germline V gene lookup returns CDR1 MGHRA and CDR2 YSYEKL. In DNA, the CDR3 is TGCGCCAGCAGCCAAGAGGGGGGTCTAGCGGGGTTTATCTACGAGCAGTACTTC. It codes for CASSQEGGLAGFIYEQYF.

V usage is TRBV19 and J usage is TRBJ1-1; 9 bases align to TRBD1. The germline CDR1 and CDR2 sequences are LNHDA and SQIVND (reference sequence). V dropped 1 base and J dropped 6; count of bases not matched to a gene: 12. The CDR3 loop spans 17 amino acids. As DNA, the CDR3 is TGTGCCAGTAGTATAGGGGCCGACAGGGGGAGGATAGCTGAAGCTTTCTTT. Amino acid sequence: CASSIGADRGRIAEAFF.

This clone was observed once. This sequence joins TRBV5-1 and TRBJ1-1; D perhaps matches TRBD1 (5 bases). V lost 4 bases and J lost 1, with 14 bases in between. The CDR3 extends over 15 amino acids. Germline CDR1 reads SGHRS; CDR2 reads YFSETQ. CDR3 sequence (DNA): TGCGCCAGCAGCGCGAGACAGACGACGAACACTGAAGCTTTCTTT. This sequence encodes CASSARQTTNTEAFF.

The rearrangement links TRBV9 to TRBJ2-2; D is possibly TRBD2 (6 bases). This CDR3 has 13 amino acids. CDR1 SGDLS and CDR2 YYNGEE come from the germline V gene. The V end lost 9 bases, the J end lost 7 bases, and 16 bases lay between the germline ends. The CDR3 sequence is CATAEGVHGELFF. The CDR3 coding sequence is TGTGCCACCGCGGAGGGCGTCCACGGGGAGCTGTTTTTT.

The gene calls are TRBV29-1 and TRBJ2-3; perhaps TRBD2 as D (7 bases). Germline V gene data show CDR1 as SQVTM and CDR2 as ANQGSEA. CDR3 size: 14 residues. V shed 2 bases and J shed 5 bases, with 14 bases lying between them. In DNA, the CDR3 is TGCAGCGTTGAATTGGGGGGGGCTGTAGATACGCAGTATTTT. Protein: CSVELGGAVDTQYF.

The chain carries TRBV29-1 and TRBJ1-2; the D is unclear. The CDR3 length is 11 residues. Trimming left V 4 bases short and J 5 bases short, with 8 bases between. Looked up from germline, CDR1 is SQVTM and CDR2 is ANQGSEA. CDR3 nucleotides: TGCAGCGTTGTCGGCAGTTATGGCTACACCTTC. Protein: CSVVGSYGYTF. The variable domain in full, completed from reference TRBV29-1 and TRBJ1-2, reads SAVISQKPSRDICQRGTSLTIQCQVDSQVTMMFWYRQQPGQSLTLIATANQGSEATYESGFVIDKFPISRPNLTFSTLTVSNMSPEDSSIYLCSVVGSYGYTFGSGTRLTVV.

The chain couples TRBV15 to TRBJ2-4; tentative D call: TRBD2 (6 bases). CDR3 size: 16 residues. With 5 bases removed from V and 2 bases from J, the gap between germline ends came to 16 bases. The V gene's germline CDR1 is LNHNV and CDR2 YYDKDF (reference sequence). The CDR3 is CATSPQRVIPKNIQYF. CDR3 nucleotide sequence: TGTGCCACCAGCCCACAGCGGGTAATCCCCAAAAACATTCAGTACTTC.

This rearrangement joins TRBV27 to TRBJ2-2; 9 bases are shared with TRBD1. Germline V gene lookup returns CDR1 MNHEY and CDR2 SMNVEV (reference sequence). V was clipped by 6 bases and J by 0 bases; unmatched bases: 2. The CDR3 runs to 15 residues. For the CDR3, the DNA is TGTGCCAGCAGGGGGACAGGGACGAACACCGGGGAGCTGTTTTTT. It codes for CASRGTGTNTGELFF.